This T cell receptor (beta chain) stems from a study of blood T cells in healthy people across ages. It was with a sample-barcoded 5' primer and a J-beta primer mix that a second PCR of roughly 7 to 12 cycles was run. All cDNA molecules were each tagged by a template-switch adaptor with 12 random nucleotides. TCRdb redid the calling of the 5' RACE reads with MiXCR, one entry per CDR3 protein. The data contain about 780,000 distinct CDR3 sequences, around 24% of them seen just once; the ten biggest clones take up over 2.5%. Trimming took 0 bases from V and 2 from J; bases not matched to a gene: 4. CDR3 size: 15 residues. Looked up from germline, CDR1 is SGHDN and CDR2 is FVKESK. This clonotype was observed once. Each of the donors had roughly 9.3 milliliters of peripheral blood drawn into EDTA-treated Vacutainer tubes. These sequences were also reported in another study, on T cells of mothers and their children. That source notes: Both sample barcodes and 2-4 random nucleotides came from the M1S primer of the second PCR. The study found thymic selection shapes TCR recombination output similarly in related and unrelated pairs.

The sequence was collected from a boy between 10 and 17 years old in good health. Sequencing was done on a sample of blood. The gene calls are TRBV14 and TRBJ2-7; 7 bases align to TRBD2. This chain's CDR3 is CASSQERTRAYEQYF. In DNA, the CDR3 is TGTGCCAGCAGCCAAGAAAGGACTAGAGCCTACGAGCAGTACTTC.